This TCR beta chain was identified in a study of T cells after posttransplantation cyclophosphamide. Assay used: immunoSEQ multiplex PCR; TCRdb lists only in-frame clones, some missing. Of about 15,000 clones in the sample, over 75% were seen once. The CDR3 is 15 residues long. Losses at the gene ends were 4 bases for V and 5 bases for J; bases not matched to a gene: 8. Germline-derived CDR1 and CDR2 are SGHTA and FQGNSA. This clone occurred once. Its antigen is undetermined. Whole-study results and caveats: Recipient CMV seropositivity and CMV reactivation strongly tracked TRB clonality. Later blood repertoires were often dominated by clones from the donor CD8+ memory compartment. TRB overlap between skin or GI tissue T cells and blood was limited.

Controls had myeloablative marrow grafts with methotrexate and calcineurin inhibitor, sampled at 1 year. The source was PBMCs, collected after an allogeneic stem cell transplant with a calcineurin inhibitor and methotrexate. The chain links TRBV7-2 to TRBJ1-1; 9 bases agree with TRBD1. The receptor's source is a male patient aged 50 to 59 who received an allogeneic stem cell transplant from an unrelated donor, was CMV-positive, and had chronic GVHD only. Part of the T cell pool may stem from the graft donor. This CDR3 reads CASSSSGTGLTEAFF. The CDR3 bases are TGTGCCAGCAGCTCGAGTGGGACAGGGTTGACTGAAGCTTTCTTT.